This is a list of T cell receptor beta chains from one sample in a study of cytomegalovirus exposure and HLA in healthy donors. Profiling relied on immunoSEQ multiplex PCR, and the TCRdb table lists in-frame clones only, not all of them. The sample has about 76,000 clones, 78% seen once. Sequencing was done on a sample of PBMCs. The receptor source for this set is a woman in her thirties or forties in good health and CMV-seropositive. CDR3s include the opening cysteine and the closing phenylalanine or tryptophan. The D gene is left open where the match is weak. Not all rows give a size; the values are once, few, many and, for expanded clones, a class.

j_call: TRBJ1-2
d_call: TRBD1
v_call: TRBV27
clone_size: -
cdr3_aa: CASRTGTANYGYTF
cdr3_nt: TGTGCCAGCAGGACCGGGACAGCTAACTATGGCTACACCTTC

j_call: TRBJ2-7
d_call: TRBD1
v_call: TRBV7-8
clone_size: -
cdr3_aa: CASSTGQGTYEQYF
cdr3_nt: TGTGCCAGCAGCACTGGACAGGGGACCTACGAGCAGTACTTC

j_call: TRBJ2-7
d_call: TRBD2
v_call: TRBV10-3
clone_size: -
cdr3_aa: CAISESGTSGDYEQYF
cdr3_nt: TGTGCCATCAGTGAGTCGGGGACTAGCGGGGATTACGAGCAGTACTTC

j_call: TRBJ1-2
d_call: -
v_call: TRBV6-1
clone_size: -
cdr3_aa: CASSESGTSPYGYTF
cdr3_nt: TGTGCCAGCAGTGAATCGGGGACTAGTCCCTATGGCTACACCTTC

j_call: TRBJ2-1
d_call: -
v_call: TRBV5-6
clone_size: -
cdr3_aa: CASKMMAGESTMNEQFF
cdr3_nt: TGTGCCAGCAAAATGATGGCAGGGGAATCGACGATGAATGAGCAGTTCTTC

j_call: TRBJ1-1
d_call: -
v_call: TRBV5-1
clone_size: -
cdr3_aa: CASSGPMNTEAFF
cdr3_nt: TGCGCCAGCAGCGGGCCAATGAACACTGAAGCTTTCTTT

j_call: TRBJ2-3
d_call: TRBD1
v_call: TRBV7-6
clone_size: -
cdr3_aa: CASSRDRGIDTQYF
cdr3_nt: TGTGCCAGCAGCCGGGACAGGGGGATAGATACGCAGTATTTT

j_call: TRBJ1-1
d_call: -
v_call: TRBV5-1
clone_size: -
cdr3_aa: CASSTQGWDTEAFF
cdr3_nt: TGCGCCAGCAGTACCCAGGGGTGGGATACTGAAGCTTTCTTT

j_call: TRBJ1-4
d_call: -
v_call: TRBV30
clone_size: once
cdr3_aa: CALQPAGIF
cdr3_nt: TGTGCTCTCCAACCTGCCGGGATTTTT

j_call: TRBJ1-1
d_call: -
v_call: TRBV7-2
clone_size: -
cdr3_aa: CASSPLTGLNTEAFF
cdr3_nt: TGTGCCAGCAGCCCGTTGACAGGATTGAACACTGAAGCTTTCTTT

j_call: TRBJ1-2
d_call: -
v_call: TRBV6-5
clone_size: -
cdr3_aa: CASSVNPVANYGYTF
cdr3_nt: TGTGCCAGCAGCGTCAACCCGGTAGCTAACTATGGCTACACCTTC

j_call: TRBJ1-1
d_call: -
v_call: TRBV7-9
clone_size: -
cdr3_aa: CASSFSGTTNTEAFF
cdr3_nt: TGTGCCAGCAGCTTCTCCGGGACAACTAACACTGAAGCTTTCTTT

j_call: TRBJ1-6
d_call: -
v_call: TRBV7-3
clone_size: -
cdr3_aa: CASSLDSYNSPLHF
cdr3_nt: TGTGCCAGCAGCTTAGACAGCTATAATTCACCCCTCCACTTT

j_call: TRBJ2-1
d_call: -
v_call: TRBV7-2
clone_size: -
cdr3_aa: CASSLNSNEQFF
cdr3_nt: TGTGCCAGCAGCTTAAACTCCAATGAGCAGTTCTTC

j_call: TRBJ2-1
d_call: -
v_call: TRBV7-3
clone_size: once
cdr3_aa: CASSLTQGGYYNEQFF
cdr3_nt: TGTGCCAGCAGCTTAACGCAGGGGGGCTACTACAATGAGCAGTTCTTC

j_call: TRBJ1-1
d_call: -
v_call: TRBV30
clone_size: -
cdr3_aa: CAWSPHMNTEAFF
cdr3_nt: TGTGCCTGGAGTCCCCACATGAACACTGAAGCTTTCTTT

j_call: TRBJ2-7
d_call: -
v_call: TRBV29-1
clone_size: -
cdr3_aa: CSVQDRPYEQYF
cdr3_nt: TGCAGCGTTCAGGACAGACCCTACGAGCAGTACTTC

j_call: TRBJ2-7
d_call: TRBD2
v_call: TRBV13
clone_size: once
cdr3_aa: CASSPGGGGLSYEQYF
cdr3_nt: TGTGCCAGCAGCCCGGGGGGCGGGGGGCTCTCCTACGAGCAGTACTTC

j_call: TRBJ2-7
d_call: TRBD1
v_call: TRBV18
clone_size: -
cdr3_aa: CASSPRQGFDEQYF
cdr3_nt: TGTGCCAGCTCACCGAGACAGGGGTTTGACGAGCAGTACTTC

j_call: TRBJ2-2
d_call: -
v_call: TRBV4-1
clone_size: -
cdr3_aa: CASSQDPGLIARGELFF
cdr3_nt: TGCGCCAGCAGCCAAGACCCAGGATTAATAGCGAGAGGGGAGCTGTTTTTT

j_call: TRBJ2-3
d_call: TRBD2
v_call: TRBV10-3
clone_size: -
cdr3_aa: CAISLAGQSSTDTQYF
cdr3_nt: TGTGCCATCAGCCTAGCGGGTCAATCTAGCACAGATACGCAGTATTTT

j_call: TRBJ1-5
d_call: TRBD1
v_call: TRBV25-1
clone_size: -
cdr3_aa: CASSDYRGDQPQHF
cdr3_nt: TGTGCCAGCAGCGATTACAGGGGTGATCAGCCCCAGCATTTT

j_call: TRBJ2-1
d_call: TRBD2
v_call: TRBV7-9
clone_size: -
cdr3_aa: CASSPRTSGGSSYNEQFF
cdr3_nt: TGTGCCAGCAGCCCTCGGACTAGCGGGGGCAGCTCCTACAATGAGCAGTTCTTC

j_call: TRBJ2-5
d_call: -
v_call: TRBV4-1
clone_size: -
cdr3_aa: CASSQGPRGETQYF
cdr3_nt: TGCGCCAGCAGCCAAGGTCCGCGCGGGGAGACCCAGTACTTC

j_call: TRBJ1-4
d_call: -
v_call: TRBV6-1
clone_size: -
cdr3_aa: CASSNRQAANEKLFF
cdr3_nt: TGTGCCAGCAGTAACCGACAGGCGGCTAATGAAAAACTGTTTTTT

j_call: TRBJ2-3
d_call: -
v_call: TRBV30
clone_size: -
cdr3_aa: CAWSVLADLTDTQYF
cdr3_nt: TGTGCCTGGAGTGTATTAGCGGATCTCACAGATACGCAGTATTTT

j_call: TRBJ2-7
d_call: TRBD2
v_call: TRBV6-6
clone_size: -
cdr3_aa: CASSFPGGYEQYF
cdr3_nt: TGTGCCAGCAGTTTTCCGGGGGGGTACGAGCAGTACTTC

j_call: TRBJ1-2
d_call: -
v_call: TRBV5-4
clone_size: few
cdr3_aa: CASSPGAGDRYYGYTF
cdr3_nt: TGTGCCAGCAGCCCGGGAGCGGGGGATCGGTATTATGGCTACACCTTC

j_call: TRBJ2-5
d_call: -
v_call: TRBV14
clone_size: -
cdr3_aa: CASSRTGKTQYF
cdr3_nt: TGTGCCAGCAGCCGAACAGGGAAGACCCAGTACTTC

j_call: TRBJ2-3
d_call: TRBD2
v_call: TRBV5-1
clone_size: once
cdr3_aa: CASSQAGLNTQYF
cdr3_nt: TGCGCCAGCAGCCAGGCGGGACTAAATACGCAGTATTTT

j_call: TRBJ2-2
d_call: TRBD1
v_call: TRBV6-6
clone_size: -
cdr3_aa: CASSPPGQSNTGELFF
cdr3_nt: TGTGCCAGCAGCCCACCGGGACAGTCGAACACCGGGGAGCTGTTTTTT

j_call: TRBJ2-7
d_call: -
v_call: TRBV10-3
clone_size: -
cdr3_aa: CAISPILDGYEQYF
cdr3_nt: TGTGCCATCAGTCCTATACTAGACGGTTACGAGCAGTACTTC

j_call: TRBJ2-2
d_call: TRBD2
v_call: TRBV5-8
clone_size: -
cdr3_aa: CASTKRGPSDGELFF
cdr3_nt: TGTGCCAGCACCAAGCGGGGGCCTTCCGACGGGGAGCTGTTTTTT

j_call: TRBJ2-7
d_call: TRBD1
v_call: TRBV10-3
clone_size: -
cdr3_aa: CAIKVGTGVYEQYF
cdr3_nt: TGTGCCATCAAGGTGGGGACAGGGGTTTACGAGCAGTACTTC

j_call: TRBJ1-6
d_call: -
v_call: TRBV30
clone_size: -
cdr3_aa: CAWSVLTDNSPLHF
cdr3_nt: TGTGCCTGGAGTGTACTCACAGATAATTCACCCCTCCACTTT

j_call: TRBJ1-4
d_call: -
v_call: TRBV19
clone_size: -
cdr3_aa: CASSISTTNEKLFF
cdr3_nt: TGTGCCAGTAGTATTTCCACAACTAATGAAAAACTGTTTTTT

j_call: TRBJ1-1
d_call: TRBD1
v_call: TRBV5-1
clone_size: -
cdr3_aa: CASSPRGQGSSWTEAFF
cdr3_nt: TGCGCCAGCAGCCCAAGAGGACAGGGGAGTAGCTGGACTGAAGCTTTCTTT

j_call: TRBJ2-5
d_call: -
v_call: TRBV21-1
clone_size: -
cdr3_aa: CASSKGGQGAKETQYF
cdr3_nt: TGTGCCAGCAGCAAAGGGGGACAGGGGGCGAAAGAGACCCAGTACTTC

j_call: TRBJ2-1
d_call: TRBD2
v_call: TRBV10-3
clone_size: -
cdr3_aa: CAINLAGSYNEQFF
cdr3_nt: TGTGCCATCAACCTAGCGGGTTCCTACAATGAGCAGTTCTTC

j_call: TRBJ2-6
d_call: TRBD1
v_call: TRBV27
clone_size: few
cdr3_aa: CASSPQLDREGGANVLTF
cdr3_nt: TGTGCCAGCAGTCCCCAACTGGACAGGGAAGGAGGGGCCAACGTCCTGACTTTC

j_call: TRBJ2-5
d_call: -
v_call: TRBV5-1
clone_size: few
cdr3_aa: CASSRGGAYYSGEETQYF
cdr3_nt: TGCGCCAGCTCCCGAGGGGGAGCTTACTATTCGGGTGAAGAGACCCAGTACTTC

j_call: TRBJ2-7
d_call: TRBD1
v_call: TRBV28
clone_size: once
cdr3_aa: CASRRDRGGGAGYEQYF
cdr3_nt: TGTGCCAGCAGGCGGGACAGGGGCGGCGGAGCGGGCTACGAGCAGTACTTC

j_call: TRBJ2-3
d_call: TRBD1
v_call: TRBV7-2
clone_size: -
cdr3_aa: CASSPTGGGTQYF
cdr3_nt: TGTGCCAGCAGCCCTACAGGGGGAGGTACGCAGTATTTT

j_call: TRBJ1-6
d_call: -
v_call: TRBV21-1
clone_size: -
cdr3_aa: CASSKKGGGVLNSPLHF
cdr3_nt: TGTGCCAGCAGCAAAAAAGGGGGGGGCGTTTTAAATTCACCCCTCCACTTT

j_call: TRBJ2-1
d_call: TRBD2
v_call: TRBV2
clone_size: -
cdr3_aa: CASIFRGVSYNEQFF
cdr3_nt: TGTGCCAGCATCTTTCGGGGGGTCTCCTACAATGAGCAGTTCTTC

j_call: TRBJ2-1
d_call: TRBD2
v_call: TRBV5-1
clone_size: -
cdr3_aa: CASSLRAQGGNEQFF
cdr3_nt: TGCGCCAGCAGCTTGAGGGCGCAGGGAGGGAATGAGCAGTTCTTC

j_call: TRBJ1-3
d_call: -
v_call: TRBV7-6
clone_size: -
cdr3_aa: CASSGAGLSGNTIYF
cdr3_nt: TGTGCCAGCAGCGGGGCAGGCCTCTCTGGAAACACCATATATTTT

j_call: TRBJ2-2
d_call: TRBD2
v_call: TRBV15
clone_size: -
cdr3_aa: CATSRGIAGARTGELFF
cdr3_nt: TGTGCCACCAGCAGAGGGATAGCGGGGGCGAGGACCGGGGAGCTGTTTTTT

j_call: TRBJ1-5
d_call: TRBD1
v_call: TRBV10-3
clone_size: -
cdr3_aa: CAISEDRAEQPQHF
cdr3_nt: TGTGCCATCAGTGAAGACAGGGCAGAGCAGCCCCAGCATTTT

j_call: TRBJ1-5
d_call: -
v_call: TRBV27
clone_size: -
cdr3_aa: CASSGSSNQPQHF
cdr3_nt: TGTGCCAGCTCCGGGTCTAGCAATCAGCCCCAGCATTTT

j_call: TRBJ1-1
d_call: -
v_call: TRBV18
clone_size: -
cdr3_aa: CASSRGTQNTEAFF
cdr3_nt: TGTGCCAGCTCACGAGGGACACAGAACACTGAAGCTTTCTTT